The rows below give T cell receptor beta chains drawn from one sample of a study of blood T cell repertoires in COVID-19. TCRdb's table, derived via immunoSEQ multiplex PCR, lists solely in-frame clones and lacks some. The profile shows under 250,000 clones, 86% of them singletons. Sequencing was performed on peripheral blood. These receptor sequences come from a man older than 75 with acute or convalescent COVID-19. CDR3s include the opening cysteine and the closing phenylalanine or tryptophan. A D gene is named only where the DNA matches it firmly. Not every row has a clone size; where given, it reads once, few, many or a size class.

j_call d_call clone_size v_call cdr3_nt cdr3_aa
TRBJ2-7 . . TRBV18 TGTGCCAGCTCACCAACGGGGAGACAGGCCGGCGAGCAGTACTTC CASSPTGRQAGEQYF
TRBJ1-6 . . TRBV7-2 TGTGCCAGCAGCTTACAACCAGGCCGGGGATCACCCCTCCACTTT CASSLQPGRGSPLHF
TRBJ2-1 TRBD2 . TRBV5-1 TGCGCCAGCCGCCCTCGGACTAGCGGGAGACGGTACAATGAGCAGTTCTTC CASRPRTSGRRYNEQFF
TRBJ1-2 . once TRBV4-1 TGCGCCAGCAGCCAAGATAAGGAAAGAGCGAATGTTAACTATGGCTACACCTTC CASSQDKERANVNYGYTF
TRBJ2-7 TRBD1 . TRBV7-2 TGTGCCAGCAGCCCAGGGACAGCCCCCTACGAGCAGTACTTC CASSPGTAPYEQYF
TRBJ1-6 TRBD1 once TRBV4-1 TGCGCCAGCAGCCAGGGACAGGGCTTTAATTCACCCCTCCACTTT CASSQGQGFNSPLHF
TRBJ1-6 . . TRBV6-5 TGTGCCAGCAATCTATATTACGGTGTTAGTTCACCCCTCCACTTT CASNLYYGVSSPLHF
TRBJ1-5 . once TRBV4-1 TGCGCCAGCAGCCAAGACCCAGGTTTTAGCAATCAGCCCCAGCATTTT CASSQDPGFSNQPQHF
TRBJ1-1 TRBD1 . TRBV11-2 TGTGCCAGCAGCCCGAGGACAGGGGGCAACACTGAAGCTTTCTTT CASSPRTGGNTEAFF
TRBJ1-1 TRBD1 . TRBV18 TGTGCCAGCTCCAACTCAGGGGGCAACACTGAAGCTTTCTTT CASSNSGGNTEAFF
TRBJ1-1 . . TRBV11-2 TGTGCCAGCAGCCAGGGGTCTAGGTACACTGAAGCTTTCTTT CASSQGSRYTEAFF
TRBJ2-3 TRBD1 . TRBV10-3 TGTGCCATCAGTGAGGGACAGGGCACAGATACGCAGTATTTT CAISEGQGTDTQYF
TRBJ2-3 TRBD2 . TRBV18 TGTGCCAGCTCACCCAGGTTAGCGGGAGCGGGTGATACGCAGTATTTT CASSPRLAGAGDTQYF
TRBJ2-2 TRBD1 . TRBV9 TGTGCCAGCAGCGTAGATCCTCCGGGACAGATCCCCGGGGAGCTGTTTTTT CASSVDPPGQIPGELFF
TRBJ2-3 . . TRBV18 TGTGCCAGCTCGCGGGACGCCCCAGATACGCAGTATTTT CASSRDAPDTQYF
TRBJ1-5 . . TRBV3-1/TRBV3-2 TGTGCCAGCAGCCAAGATATGAATCAGCCCCAGCATTTT CASSQDMNQPQHF
TRBJ2-7 TRBD1 . TRBV9 TGTGCCAGCAGCGTCGGACAGGGGCCTCCCTACGAGCAGTACTTC CASSVGQGPPYEQYF
TRBJ1-2 TRBD1 once TRBV5-4 TGTGCCAGCAGCTCCAGGGGGCAGAACTATGGCTACACCTTC CASSSRGQNYGYTF
TRBJ1-6 . . TRBV4-3 TGCGCCAGCAGCCAAGATTGGGCCGGGATTAGCTCCTATAATTCACCCCTCCACTTT CASSQDWAGISSYNSPLHF
TRBJ2-7 . . TRBV7-9 TGTGCCAGCAGCCTGTCCCACGAGCAGTACTTC CASSLSHEQYF
TRBJ2-4 . . TRBV19 TGTGCCTCCAGCACGGGGGGCCCCTCAAACATTCAGTACTTC CASSTGGPSNIQYF
TRBJ2-3 TRBD2 . TRBV5-1 TGCGCCAGCAATGGACAGGGACTAGCGGGAGTCACACATTTTACAGATACGCAGTATTTT CASNGQGLAGVTHFTDTQYF
TRBJ2-5 . once TRBV2 TGTGCCAGCAGTGCTGGCAGGGCTAGGGGTGAGACCCAGTACTTC CASSAGRARGETQYF
TRBJ1-5 TRBD1 . TRBV12-3/TRBV12-4 TGTGCCATCCGACAGGGGAATCAGCCCCAGCATTTT CAIRQGNQPQHF
TRBJ1-1 . . TRBV5-1 TGCGCCAGCAGCTTGCCAGGGTTAGGCACTGAAGCTTTCTTT CASSLPGLGTEAFF
TRBJ1-2 . . TRBV25-1 TGTGCCAGCAGCGATCCGGTTAGGGGCTATGGCTACACCTTC CASSDPVRGYGYTF
TRBJ2-5 TRBD2 . TRBV11-3 TGTGCCAGCAGCCGACTAGCGGGACAGACCCAGTACTTC CASSRLAGQTQYF
TRBJ1-1 . . TRBV6-5 TGTGCCAGCAGTCCCAAGGCAGGGTGGAGCACTGAAGCTTTCTTT CASSPKAGWSTEAFF
TRBJ2-7 . . TRBV10-3 TGTGCCATCAGTGAGTTAGGGGGGGGCTACGAGCAGTACTTC CAISELGGGYEQYF
TRBJ2-1 TRBD2 once TRBV5-1 TGCGCCAGCAGCTTCCCGTTGGGAGGGGCACCCTCCCATGAGCAGTTCTTC CASSFPLGGAPSHEQFF
TRBJ1-4 . . TRBV7-9 TGTGCCAGCAGAAGAGGACTCAAAAATGAAAAACTGTTTTTT CASRRGLKNEKLFF
TRBJ1-1 . . TRBV28 TGTGCCAGCAGTCCCGCGGTGGGCACTGAAGCTTTCTTT CASSPAVGTEAFF
TRBJ1-4 TRBD1 few TRBV5-1 TGCGCCAGCAGCAGGACAGGGGAAGCAACTAATGAAAAACTGTTTTTT CASSRTGEATNEKLFF
TRBJ1-1 TRBD1 . TRBV29-1 TGCAGCGTTGGTACAGGGGGTAGGGCTGAAGCTTTCTTT CSVGTGGRAEAFF
TRBJ2-1 . . TRBV19 TGTGCCAGTAGTATTGCGTCTTACAATGAGCAGTTCTTC CASSIASYNEQFF
TRBJ2-3 TRBD2 . TRBV24-1 TGTGCCACCAGTGCATCGATCCCCCCGACTAGCGGAGGGGGGGATACGCAGTATTTT CATSASIPPTSGGGDTQYF
TRBJ2-7 TRBD1 . TRBV28 TGTGCCAGCAGACAGGGGGCGGGGGAGCAGTACTTC CASRQGAGEQYF